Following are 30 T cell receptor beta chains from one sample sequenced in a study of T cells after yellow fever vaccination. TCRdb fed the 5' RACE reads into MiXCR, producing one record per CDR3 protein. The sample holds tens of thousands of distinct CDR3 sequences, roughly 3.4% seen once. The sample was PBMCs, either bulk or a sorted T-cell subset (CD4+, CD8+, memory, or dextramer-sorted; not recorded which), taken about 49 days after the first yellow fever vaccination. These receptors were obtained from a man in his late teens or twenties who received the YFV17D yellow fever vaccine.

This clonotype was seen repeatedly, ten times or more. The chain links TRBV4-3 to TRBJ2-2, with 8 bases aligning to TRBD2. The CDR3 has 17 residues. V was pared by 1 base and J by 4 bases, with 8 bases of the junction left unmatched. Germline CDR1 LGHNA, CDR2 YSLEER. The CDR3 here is CASSQVWGLAGTGELFF. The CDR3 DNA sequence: TGCGCCAGCAGCCAAGTCTGGGGGCTAGCGGGCACCGGGGAGCTGTTTTTT.

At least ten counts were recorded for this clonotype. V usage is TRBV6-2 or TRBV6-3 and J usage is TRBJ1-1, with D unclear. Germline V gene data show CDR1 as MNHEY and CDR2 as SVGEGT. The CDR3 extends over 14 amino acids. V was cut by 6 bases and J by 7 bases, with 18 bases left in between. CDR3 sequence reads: CASSHALFRGEAFF. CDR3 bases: TGTGCCAGCAGCCATGCCTTGTTCAGAGGTGAAGCTTTCTTT.

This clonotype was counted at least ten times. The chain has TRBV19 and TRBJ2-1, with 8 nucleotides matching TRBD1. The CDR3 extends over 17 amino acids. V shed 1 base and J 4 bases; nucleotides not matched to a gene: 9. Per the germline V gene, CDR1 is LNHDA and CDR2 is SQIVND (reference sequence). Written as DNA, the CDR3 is TGTGCCAGTAGTATAGGATTGGGGACAGGAGGGTACAATGAGCAGTTCTTC. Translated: CASSIGLGTGGYNEQFF.

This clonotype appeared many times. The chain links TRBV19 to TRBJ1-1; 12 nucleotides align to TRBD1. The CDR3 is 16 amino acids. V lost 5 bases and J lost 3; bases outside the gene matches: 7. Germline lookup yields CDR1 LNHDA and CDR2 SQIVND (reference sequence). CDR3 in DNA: TGTGCCAGTAGTTCCGGGACAGGGGGCCTGGACACTGAAGCTTTCTTT. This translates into CASSSGTGGLDTEAFF. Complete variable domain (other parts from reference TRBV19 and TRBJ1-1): DGGITQSPKYLFRKEGQNVTLSCEQNLNHDAMYWYRQDPGQGLRLIYYSQIVNDFQKGDIAEGYSVSREKKESFPLTVTSAQKNPTAFYLCASSSGTGGLDTEAFFGQGTRLTVV.

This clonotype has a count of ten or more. The CDR3 sequence: CASSRLMTSGGARDTQYF. The DNA of the CDR3 is TGTGCCAGCAGCCGACTCATGACTAGCGGGGGGGCCAGAGATACGCAGTATTTT. The chain combines TRBV14 with TRBJ2-3, with 14 positions matching TRBD2. Germline V gives CDR1 SGHDN, CDR2 FVKESK. V shed 4 bases, J shed 5 bases, and the junction held 11 bases outside the gene matches. This CDR3 has 18 amino acids.

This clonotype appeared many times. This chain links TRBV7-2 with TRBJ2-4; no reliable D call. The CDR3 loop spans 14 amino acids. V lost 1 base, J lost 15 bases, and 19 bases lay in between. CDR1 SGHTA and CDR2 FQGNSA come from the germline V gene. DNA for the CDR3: TGTGCCAGCAGCTTAGATTTCAGTTCCCCCATCCTGTACTTC. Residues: CASSLDFSSPILYF.

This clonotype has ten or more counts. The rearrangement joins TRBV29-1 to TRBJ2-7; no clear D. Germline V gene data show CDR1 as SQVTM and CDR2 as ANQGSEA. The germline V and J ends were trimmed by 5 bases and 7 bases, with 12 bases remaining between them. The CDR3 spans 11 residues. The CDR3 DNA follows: TGCAGCGTTTCGAATGTGGGGGAGCAGTACGTC. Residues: CSVSNVGEQYV.

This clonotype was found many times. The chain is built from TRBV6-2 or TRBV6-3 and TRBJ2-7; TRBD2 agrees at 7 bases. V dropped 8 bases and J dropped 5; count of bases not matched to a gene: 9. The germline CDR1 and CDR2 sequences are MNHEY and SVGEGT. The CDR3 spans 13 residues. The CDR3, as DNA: TGTGCCAGCCGCAAATTCGGGGGGAACGAGCAGTACGTC. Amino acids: CASRKFGGNEQYV.

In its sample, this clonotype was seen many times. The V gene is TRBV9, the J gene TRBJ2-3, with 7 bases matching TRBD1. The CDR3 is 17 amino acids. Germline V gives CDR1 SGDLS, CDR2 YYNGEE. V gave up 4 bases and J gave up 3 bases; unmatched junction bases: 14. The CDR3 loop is CASSPREQGEWTDTQYF. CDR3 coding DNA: TGTGCCAGCAGCCCGAGGGAGCAGGGGGAGTGGACAGATACGCAGTATTTT.

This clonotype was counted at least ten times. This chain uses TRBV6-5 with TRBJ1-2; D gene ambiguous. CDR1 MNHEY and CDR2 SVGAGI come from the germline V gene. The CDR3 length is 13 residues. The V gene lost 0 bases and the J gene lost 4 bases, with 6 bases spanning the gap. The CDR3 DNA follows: TGTGCCAGCAGTTACTCGAATTTCTATGGCTACACCTTC. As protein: CASSYSNFYGYTF.

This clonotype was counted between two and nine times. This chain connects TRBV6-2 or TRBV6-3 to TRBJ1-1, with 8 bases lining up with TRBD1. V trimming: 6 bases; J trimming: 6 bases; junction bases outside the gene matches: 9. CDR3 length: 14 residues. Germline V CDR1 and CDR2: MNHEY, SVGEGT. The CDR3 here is CASSPQGAGAEAFF. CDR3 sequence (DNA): TGTGCCAGCAGCCCGCAGGGGGCTGGGGCTGAAGCTTTCTTT.

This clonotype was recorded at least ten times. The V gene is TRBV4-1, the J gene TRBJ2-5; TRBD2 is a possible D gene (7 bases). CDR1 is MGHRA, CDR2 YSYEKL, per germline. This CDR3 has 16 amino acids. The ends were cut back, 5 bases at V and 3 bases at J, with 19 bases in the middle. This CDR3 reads CASSLKLEGGEETQYF. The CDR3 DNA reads TGCGCCAGCAGCTTGAAGTTGGAGGGGGGGGAAGAGACCCAGTACTTC.

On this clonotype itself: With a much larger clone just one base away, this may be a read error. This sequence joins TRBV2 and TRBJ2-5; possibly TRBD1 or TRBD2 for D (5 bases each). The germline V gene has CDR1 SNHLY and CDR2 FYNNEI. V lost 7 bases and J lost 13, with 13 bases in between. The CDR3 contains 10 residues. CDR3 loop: CASTLGVLYF. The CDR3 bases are TGTGCCAGCACCCTGGGGGTCCTGTACTTC. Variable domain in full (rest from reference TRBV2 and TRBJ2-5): EPEVTQTPSHQVTQMGQEVILRCVPISNHLYFYWYRQILGQKVEFLVSFYNNEISEKSEIFDDQFSVERPDGSNFTLKIRSTKLEDSAMYFCASTLGVLYFGPGTRLLVL.

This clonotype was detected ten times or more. The CDR3 loop reads CASSQGQATYEQYV. As DNA, the CDR3 is TGTGCCAGCAGTCAGGGACAGGCCACCTACGAGCAGTACGTC. The genes are TRBV28 and TRBJ2-7; TRBD1 agrees at 8 bases. This CDR3 contains 14 residues. The germline CDR1 and CDR2 sequences are MDHEN and SYDVKM. V was pared by 5 bases and J by 2 bases, with 5 bases of the junction left unmatched.

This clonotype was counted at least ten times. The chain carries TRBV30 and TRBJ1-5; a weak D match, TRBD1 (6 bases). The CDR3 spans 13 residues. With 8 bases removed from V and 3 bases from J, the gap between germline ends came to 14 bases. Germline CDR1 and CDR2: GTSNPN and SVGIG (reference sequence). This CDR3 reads CAASGGANQPQHF. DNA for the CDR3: TGTGCCGCCTCTGGGGGGGCCAATCAGCCCCAGCATTTT.

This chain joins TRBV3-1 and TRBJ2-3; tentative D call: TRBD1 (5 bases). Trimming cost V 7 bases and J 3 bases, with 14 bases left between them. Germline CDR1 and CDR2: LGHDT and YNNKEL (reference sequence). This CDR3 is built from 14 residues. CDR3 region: CASTGPPGTDTQYF. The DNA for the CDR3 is TGTGCCAGCACCGGGCCTCCAGGGACAGATACGCAGTATTTT.

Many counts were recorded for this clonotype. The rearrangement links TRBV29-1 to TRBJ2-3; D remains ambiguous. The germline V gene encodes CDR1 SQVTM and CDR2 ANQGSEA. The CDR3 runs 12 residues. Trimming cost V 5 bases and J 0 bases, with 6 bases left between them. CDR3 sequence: CSVSLSTDTQYF. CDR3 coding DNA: TGCAGCGTTTCACTTAGCACAGATACGCAGTATTTT.

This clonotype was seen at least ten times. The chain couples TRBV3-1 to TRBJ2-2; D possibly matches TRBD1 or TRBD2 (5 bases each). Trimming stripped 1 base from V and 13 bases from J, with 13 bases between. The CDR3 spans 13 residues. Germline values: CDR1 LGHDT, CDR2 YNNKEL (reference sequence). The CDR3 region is CASSQVQGAGLFF. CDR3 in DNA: TGTGCCAGCAGCCAAGTCCAAGGGGCGGGGCTGTTTTTT.

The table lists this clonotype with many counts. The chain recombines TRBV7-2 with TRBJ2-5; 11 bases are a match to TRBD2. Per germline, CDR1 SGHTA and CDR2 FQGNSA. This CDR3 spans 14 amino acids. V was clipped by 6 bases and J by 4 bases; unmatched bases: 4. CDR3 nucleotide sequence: TGTGCCAGCAGTCCTAGCGGGGGGCTAGAGACCCAGTACTTC. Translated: CASSPSGGLETQYF.

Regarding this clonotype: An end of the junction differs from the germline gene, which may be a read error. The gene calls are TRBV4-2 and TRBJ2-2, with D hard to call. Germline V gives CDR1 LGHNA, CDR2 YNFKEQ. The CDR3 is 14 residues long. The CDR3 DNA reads TGTGCCAGCAGCCAAGAAAAGAACCCCGGGGAGCTGTTTTTT. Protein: CASSQEKNPGELFF.

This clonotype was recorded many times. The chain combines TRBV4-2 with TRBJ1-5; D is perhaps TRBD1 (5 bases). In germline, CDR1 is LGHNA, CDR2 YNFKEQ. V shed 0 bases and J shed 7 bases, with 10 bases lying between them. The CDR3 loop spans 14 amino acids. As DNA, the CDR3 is TGTGCCAGCAGCCAAGATCCGGGGGGACAGCCCCAGCATTTT. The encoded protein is CASSQDPGGQPQHF.

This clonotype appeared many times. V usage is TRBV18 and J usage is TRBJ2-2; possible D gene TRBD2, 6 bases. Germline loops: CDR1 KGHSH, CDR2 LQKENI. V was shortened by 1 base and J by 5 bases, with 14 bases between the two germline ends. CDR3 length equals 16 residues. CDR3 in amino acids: CASSPLLTSGTGELFF. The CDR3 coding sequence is TGTGCCAGCTCACCACTACTGACTAGTGGAACCGGGGAGCTGTTTTTT.

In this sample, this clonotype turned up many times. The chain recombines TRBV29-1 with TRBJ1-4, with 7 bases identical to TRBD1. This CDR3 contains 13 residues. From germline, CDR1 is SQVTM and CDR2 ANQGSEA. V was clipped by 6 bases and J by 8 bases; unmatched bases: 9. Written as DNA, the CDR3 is TGCAGCGTATCAGAGGGGGCCGGGGAAAAACTGTTTTTT. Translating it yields CSVSEGAGEKLFF. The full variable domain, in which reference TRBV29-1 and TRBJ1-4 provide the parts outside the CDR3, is SAVISQKPSRDICQRGTSLTIQCQVDSQVTMMFWYRQQPGQSLTLIATANQGSEATYESGFVIDKFPISRPNLTFSTLTVSNMSPEDSSIYLCSVSEGAGEKLFFGSGTQLSVL.

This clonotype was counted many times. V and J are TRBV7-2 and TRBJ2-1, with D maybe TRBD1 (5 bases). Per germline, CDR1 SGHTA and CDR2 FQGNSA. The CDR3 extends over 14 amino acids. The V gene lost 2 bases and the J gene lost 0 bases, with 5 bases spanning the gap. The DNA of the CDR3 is TGTGCCAGCAGCTTACAGGGCTCCTACAATGAGCAGTTCTTC. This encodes CASSLQGSYNEQFF.

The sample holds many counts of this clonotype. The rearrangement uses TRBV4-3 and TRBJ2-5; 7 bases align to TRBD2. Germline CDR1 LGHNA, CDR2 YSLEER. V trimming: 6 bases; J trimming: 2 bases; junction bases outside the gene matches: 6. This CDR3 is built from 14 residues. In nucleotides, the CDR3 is TGCGCCAGCAGTCAGAGCGGGGATCAAGAGACCCAGTACTTC. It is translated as CASSQSGDQETQYF.

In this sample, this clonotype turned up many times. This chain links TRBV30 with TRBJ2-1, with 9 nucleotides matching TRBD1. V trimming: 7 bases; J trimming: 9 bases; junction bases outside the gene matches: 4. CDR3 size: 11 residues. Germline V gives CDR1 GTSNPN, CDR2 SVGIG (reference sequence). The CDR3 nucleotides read TGTGCCTTACAGGGGGCCATTGAGCAGTTCTTC. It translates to CALQGAIEQFF.

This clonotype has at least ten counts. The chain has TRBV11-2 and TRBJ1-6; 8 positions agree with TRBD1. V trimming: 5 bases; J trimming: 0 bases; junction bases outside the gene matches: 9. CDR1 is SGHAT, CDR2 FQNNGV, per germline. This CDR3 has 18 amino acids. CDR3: CASSPNRQGSSYNSPLHF. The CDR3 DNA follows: TGTGCCAGCAGCCCAAACAGACAGGGGAGCTCCTATAATTCACCCCTCCACTTT.

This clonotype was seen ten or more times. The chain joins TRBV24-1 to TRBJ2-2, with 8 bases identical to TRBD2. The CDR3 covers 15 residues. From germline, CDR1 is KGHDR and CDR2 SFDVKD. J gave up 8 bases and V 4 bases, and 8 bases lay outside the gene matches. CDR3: CATSDAGGRSGELFF. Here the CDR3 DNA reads TGTGCCACCAGTGACGCGGGGGGTCGTTCTGGGGAGCTGTTTTTT.

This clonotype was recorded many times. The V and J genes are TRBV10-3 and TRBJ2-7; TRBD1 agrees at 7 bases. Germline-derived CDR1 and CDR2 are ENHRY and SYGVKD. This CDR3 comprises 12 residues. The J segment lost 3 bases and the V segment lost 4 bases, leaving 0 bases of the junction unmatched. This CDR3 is CAISGDSYEQYV. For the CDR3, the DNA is TGTGCCATCAGTGGGGACAGCTACGAGCAGTACGTC.

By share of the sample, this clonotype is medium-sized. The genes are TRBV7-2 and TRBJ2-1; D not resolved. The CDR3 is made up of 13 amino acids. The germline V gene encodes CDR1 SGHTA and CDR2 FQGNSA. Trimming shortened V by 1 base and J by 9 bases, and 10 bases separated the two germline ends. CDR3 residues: CASSLVGDSEQFF. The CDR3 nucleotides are TGTGCCAGCAGCTTAGTCGGCGATAGTGAGCAGTTCTTC. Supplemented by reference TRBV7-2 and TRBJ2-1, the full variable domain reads GAGVSQSPSNKVTEKGKDVELRCDPISGHTALYWYRQSLGQGLEFLIYFQGNSAPDKSGLPSDRFSAERTGGSVSTLTIQRTQQEDSAVYLCASSLVGDSEQFFGPGTRLTVL.